The 14 T cell receptor beta chains given below trace back to one sample, sequenced in a study of blood T cells in healthy people across ages (dated by TCRdb to 2015 to 2017). Libraries came from 5' RACE. Sequencer: Illumina HiSeq 2500. A second PCR of roughly 7 to 11 cycles was performed with a sample-barcoded 5' primer and a J-beta primer mix. TCRdb applied fastp at Q25 and MiXCR to the public reads, then kept only in-frame beta chains. Each entry merges the rows of one CDR3 protein and shows their most common DNA and genes. The sample records about 970,000 distinct CDR3 sequences, roughly 47% of which are singletons. The top ten hold over 20% of the sample. The sample comprised blood. The receptors stem from a woman aged 60-70 years in good health.

The chain employs TRBV6-1 and TRBJ2-4, with 8 bases aligning to TRBD2. Gene TRBJ2-7 matches the end of the DNA better, so the J call may be wrong. The length of the CDR3 is 15 residues. Germline-derived CDR1 and CDR2 are MNHNS and SASEGT. CDR3: CASSEVAGGSGEQYF. The CDR3 region has the DNA TGTGCCAGCAGTGAAGTGGCGGGAGGTTCTGGCGAGCAGTACTTC.

The J gene is TRBJ1-1, the V gene TRBV5-6, with D hard to call. V shed 0 bases and J shed 2 bases, with 5 bases lying between them. CDR3 length: 13 residues. CDR1 is SGHDT and CDR2 is YYEEEE in the germline V gene. Here the CDR3 DNA reads TGTGCCAGCAGCTTGGTCTCTAACACTGAAGCTTTCTTT. Residues: CASSLVSNTEAFF.

A few counts support this clonotype. The gene calls are TRBV29-1 and TRBJ1-2; perhaps TRBD1 as D (6 bases). The ends were cut back, 3 bases at V and 4 bases at J, with 21 bases in the middle. The germline V gene encodes CDR1 SQVTM and CDR2 ANQGSEA. This CDR3 contains 16 residues. The CDR3 DNA follows: TGCAGCGTTGAGAGGGGGAAACAGGGAGAACCCTATGGCTACACCTTC. Its protein is CSVERGKQGEPYGYTF.

This clonotype appeared a few times. The gene calls are TRBV3-1 and TRBJ2-1, with D tentatively TRBD2 (6 bases). Deletions cut 1 base from V and 6 bases from J, with 13 bases between. The CDR3 contains 15 residues. Germline CDR1 reads LGHDT; CDR2 reads YNNKEL (reference sequence). The CDR3 DNA follows: TGTGCCAGCAGCCAAGGGGCCTTAGCGGTCAATGAGCAGTTCTTC. The encoded protein is CASSQGALAVNEQFF.

This clonotype was found many times. The genes are TRBV5-1 and TRBJ2-5; possibly TRBD1 for D (6 bases). The CDR3 is made up of 13 amino acids. CDR1 and CDR2 (germline): SGHRS, YFSETQ. The ends were cut back, 4 bases at V and 4 bases at J, with 11 bases in the middle. This CDR3 reads CASSTDSSETQYF. The CDR3 DNA sequence: TGCGCCAGCAGCACGGACAGTTCAGAGACCCAGTACTTC.

The chain recombines TRBV7-2 with TRBJ2-7; D is unclear. V lost 4 bases, J lost 7 bases, and 26 bases lay in between. The CDR3 extends over 17 amino acids. Germline V gene lookup returns CDR1 SGHTA and CDR2 FQGNSA. CDR3 protein: CASSWLPQHSSYNEQYF. As DNA, the CDR3 is TGTGCCAGCAGCTGGTTACCCCAGCACAGCTCCTACAATGAGCAGTACTTC. The full variable domain, rest sourced from reference TRBV7-2 and TRBJ2-7, is GAGVSQSPSNKVTEKGKDVELRCDPISGHTALYWYRQSLGQGLEFLIYFQGNSAPDKSGLPSDRFSAERTGGSVSTLTIQRTQQEDSAVYLCASSWLPQHSSYNEQYFGPGTRLTVT.

This clonotype was observed a few times. The gene calls are TRBV12-3 or TRBV12-4 and TRBJ2-3; the match to TRBD2 covers 11 bases. This CDR3 contains 13 residues. V was pared by 6 bases and J by 10 bases, with 6 bases of the junction left unmatched. CDR3 bases: TGTGCCAGCAGCTCGACTAGCGGGACGTCGCAGTATTTT. It codes for CASSSTSGTSQYF.

The chain recombines TRBV29-1 with TRBJ1-2, with a possible D match to TRBD1 (5 bases). This CDR3 spans 11 amino acids. V shed 3 bases and J shed 7 bases, with 9 bases lying between them. Germline-derived CDR1 and CDR2 are SQVTM and ANQGSEA. The CDR3 DNA reads as TGCAGCGTTGAGTTGGGGACTGGCTACACCTTC. It specifies CSVELGTGYTF.

The chain carries TRBV5-1 and TRBJ2-5, with TRBD2 matching over 8 bases. The J segment lost 2 bases and the V segment lost 5 bases, leaving 5 bases of the junction unmatched. CDR1 and CDR2 from the germline V gene are SGHRS and YFSETQ. This CDR3 spans 14 amino acids. The CDR3: CASRLLADQETQYF. CDR3 nucleotide sequence: TGCGCCAGCAGGCTACTAGCGGATCAAGAGACCCAGTACTTC. Full variable domain (missing parts from reference TRBV5-1 and TRBJ2-5): KAGVTQTPRYLIKTRGQQVTLSCSPISGHRSVSWYQQTPGQGLQFLFEYFSETQRNKGNFPGRFSGRQFSNSRSEMNVSTLELGDSALYLCASRLLADQETQYFGPGTRLLVL.

The chain links TRBV7-9 to TRBJ2-7; 7 bases are shared with TRBD2. Germline V gene data show CDR1 as SEHNR and CDR2 as FQNEAQ (reference sequence). V lost 5 bases and J lost 7; bases outside the gene matches: 17. This CDR3 has 16 amino acids. The CDR3: CASSPRLAPPYNEQYF. The DNA for the CDR3 is TGTGCCAGCAGCCCCCGACTAGCACCCCCCTACAATGAGCAGTACTTC.

The rearrangement uses TRBV7-9 and TRBJ2-5; no definite D call. The CDR3 loop spans 13 amino acids. The germline V gene encodes CDR1 SEHNR and CDR2 FQNEAQ (reference sequence). V gave up 2 bases and J gave up 11 bases, with 15 bases separating them. CDR3 loop: CASSLRNIPEQYF. The CDR3 nucleotides are TGTGCCAGCAGCTTAAGGAACATACCGGAGCAGTACTTC.

This clonotype was counted at least ten times. The rearrangement links TRBV20-1 to TRBJ2-1; no clear D. V was shortened by 7 bases and J by 0 bases, with 19 bases between the two germline ends. This CDR3 comprises 16 residues. Germline CDR1 DFQATT, CDR2 SNEGSKA (reference sequence). CDR3 nucleotides: TGCAGTGTTAAGACGCCCACAGCCAGCTCCTACAATGAGCAGTTCTTC. Translation: CSVKTPTASSYNEQFF.

This rearrangement joins TRBV7-6 to TRBJ2-5; 10 positions match TRBD1. This CDR3 contains 19 residues. Germline V gives CDR1 SGHVS, CDR2 FNYEAQ. After removal of 0 bases from V and 7 bases from J, the junction contained 17 bases not matched to a gene. CDR3 nucleotide sequence: TGTGCCAGCAGCTTAGCGCGATTTCGGCCGGGACAGGGGCCGGGGACCCAGTACTTC. Protein sequence: CASSLARFRPGQGPGTQYF.

The V and J genes are TRBV6-2 or TRBV6-3 and TRBJ2-7, with D unresolved. Germline CDR1 MNHEY, CDR2 SVGEGT. Trimming cost V 2 bases and J 4 bases, with 12 bases left between them. CDR3 length equals 14 residues. The CDR3 sequence: CASSYLAVSYEQYF. Written as DNA, the CDR3 is TGTGCCAGCAGTTACCTTGCAGTTTCATACGAGCAGTACTTC.